This T cell receptor (beta chain) was recovered during a study of blood T cell repertoires in COVID-19. Generated by immunoSEQ multiplex PCR, the TCRdb table keeps only in-frame clones and is missing some. In the table there are some 180,000 clones, just under 80% of which are singletons. The CDR3 spans 13 residues. Trimming stripped 4 bases from V and 0 bases from J, with 7 bases between. The germline CDR1 and CDR2 sequences are SGDLS and YYNGEE. This clone was found once. The V and J genes are TRBV9 and TRBJ1-1; D ambiguous. The receptor was derived from a woman older than 75 with active or convalescent COVID-19. The sequencing input was peripheral blood. The DNA for the CDR3 is TGTGCCAGCAGCCCCGTAGTGAACACTGAAGCTTTCTTT. Translation gives CASSPVVNTEAFF.